The entry below gives a single T cell receptor beta chain sequence along with its context. Its antigen is not known. TCRdb itself ran the reads through MiXCR, one entry per CDR3 protein. The sample carries about 190,000 distinct CDR3 sequences, over 25% recorded once. In germline, CDR1 is DFQATT, CDR2 SNEGSKA (reference sequence). This CDR3 has 17 residues. The V and J ends lost 0 bases and 3 bases respectively, with 19 bases between them. The sample originates from a study of T cell repertoires in cytomegalovirus infection. Notes on the study in general: Carriers of CMV and the relevant HLA type were discriminated by public TCR beta frequency.

This chain connects TRBV20-1 to TRBJ2-3; D not certain. The origin of this receptor is a human donor in good health (CMV status not recorded). Some clones in this sample may be carry-over from other donors' samples. Sequencing was done on a sample of PBMCs. Here the CDR3 reads CSARDPRLSVQTDTQYF. Here the CDR3 DNA reads TGCAGTGCTAGAGATCCCCGCTTGAGCGTGCAAACAGATACGCAGTATTTT.